This T cell receptor beta chain was identified in a study of high-grade serous ovarian cancer treatment subgroups (dated by TCRdb to the early 2020s). With regard to the full study: On average, each sample produced around 15,000 sequencing reads and about 7,600 unique TCR beta rearrangements. Under a laparoscopic triage algorithm, patients with high-grade serous ovarian cancer were grouped by complete gross resection or by neoadjuvant chemotherapy response, and the study profiled the TCR beta repertoires of these patients. Of the approximately 30 patients in the cohort, around ten had no residual disease after primary surgery (R0), around ten were excellent NACT responders, and around ten were poor NACT responders. In total there were approximately 82 samples, since every patient provided one primary tumor sample and two metastatic tumor samples. Overall results and qualifications from the work: Spatial information was not captured by bulk tumor TCR sequencing, so insight into HGSC tumor complexity and diversity was limited. TCR clonal relatedness correlated positively with neoantigen level and, by trend, with copy number variation and mutation load from whole-genome sequencing. The TCR repertoire analyses centered on CDR3, leaving CDR1 and CDR2 unanalyzed. Repertoire similarity between tumors from the same patient ranged from about 0.1 to 0.8, while tumors from different patients showed almost no similarity.

The germline V gene gives CDR1 as SGHRS and CDR2 as YFSETQ. Including the terminal cysteine and phenylalanine, the CDR3 comprises 15 residues. The read is trimmed to its CDR3 DNA, 45 bases read in frame from base 1. Relative to germline, V is missing 3 bases and J is missing 3 bases, with 7 bases of the junction outside any gene match. The approximately 86 tumor samples underwent high-throughput TCR profiling using ImmunoSEQ. Concerning the study's data processing: The repertoire diversity metrics included richness (unique productive sequences), clonality, evenness and relatedness, and the Bhattacharyya coefficient was used to measure similarity between samples. In a sensitivity analysis, TCRs with fewer than two reads were excluded, and consistent conclusions were obtained. The table comes from immuneACCESS by way of TCRdb, which keeps in-frame sequences with V and J called. Part of the clones is missing from these tables; in studies checked, under half for an unresolved V gene and the rest for unknown reasons. V and J calls and clone size come straight from that table; D and trimming were deduced from the DNA. The sample contains more than 10,000 clones, around 65% of them found a single time. The ten top clones hold about 4% of the sample.

Collection of tumor samples took place before definitive surgery or chemotherapy. Genomic DNA was extracted by the MD Anderson Biospecimen Extraction Resource, and TCR sequencing was done by the MD Anderson Cancer Genomics Laboratory. In regard to this clone: No cognate antigen has been identified for it. It has no much larger one-base neighbor in the sample; base qualities were not kept.

The receptor was derived from a human donor with high-grade serous ovarian cancer. The sequenced material came from tumor tissue. In this chain, TRBV5-1 is recombined with TRBJ1-2, and TRBD1 aligns with 8 junction nucleotides. The CDR3 reads as follows: CASSYRTGQDYGYTF. The sequenced DNA is TGCGCCAGCAGCTATCGTACGGGACAGGACTATGGCTACACCTTC. Where the CDR3 stops, the reference TRBV5-1 and TRBJ1-2 genes take over; the full variable domain is KAGVTQTPRYLIKTRGQQVTLSCSPISGHRSVSWYQQTPGQGLQFLFEYFSETQRNKGNFPGRFSGRQFSNSRSEMNVSTLELGDSALYLCASSYRTGQDYGYTFGSGTRLTVV.